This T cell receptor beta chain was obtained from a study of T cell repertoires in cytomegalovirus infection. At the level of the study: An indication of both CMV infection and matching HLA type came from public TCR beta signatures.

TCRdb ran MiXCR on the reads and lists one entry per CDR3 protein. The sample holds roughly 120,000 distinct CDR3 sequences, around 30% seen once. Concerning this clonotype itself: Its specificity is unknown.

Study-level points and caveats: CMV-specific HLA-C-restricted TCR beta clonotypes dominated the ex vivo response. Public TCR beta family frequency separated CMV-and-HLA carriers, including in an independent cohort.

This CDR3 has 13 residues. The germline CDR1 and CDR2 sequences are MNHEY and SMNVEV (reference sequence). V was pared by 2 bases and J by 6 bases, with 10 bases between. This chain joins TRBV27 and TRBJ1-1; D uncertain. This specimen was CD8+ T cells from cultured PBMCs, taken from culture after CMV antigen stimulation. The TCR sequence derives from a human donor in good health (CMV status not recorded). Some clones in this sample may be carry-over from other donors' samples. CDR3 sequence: CASSLTAGAEAFF. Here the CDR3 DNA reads TGTGCCAGCAGTTTAACCGCGGGCGCTGAAGCTTTCTTT.